Below are 2 T cell receptor beta chains sequenced from a single sample in a study of regulatory T cells in long-lasting Graves disease. Construction of TCR beta libraries relied on iRepertoire HTBI primers and on Arm-PCR targeting CDR3 regions. TCRdb itself ran the multiplex PCR reads through MiXCR, one entry per CDR3 protein. Found here are approximately 400,000 distinct CDR3 sequences, 15% of them singletons; the top ten hold about 8%. As for time point: newly diagnosed GD, antithyroid drugs for less than 3 months. Following extraction of RNA from PBMCs, that RNA was used to make the TCR library. This sample was shared with a second study, whose subject was T cells in Graves' hyperthyroidism and ophthalmopathy.

The source was peripheral blood mononuclear cells (PBMCs), collected at new diagnosis, from a patient treated with antithyroid drugs. These receptor sequences come from a woman aged 40 to 50 with Graves disease.

The chain is built from TRBV2 and TRBJ2-1, with TRBD2 matching 7 bases. CDR3 length: 12 residues. The V gene end was trimmed by 6 bases and the J gene end by 12 bases; junction bases not matched to a gene: 8. CDR1 is SNHLY, CDR2 FYNNEI, per germline. The CDR3 DNA is TGTGCCAGCAGCTGGGACCCGGGGGGGCAGTTCTTC. Amino acids: CASSWDPGGQFF.

This clonotype was recorded many times. This chain uses TRBV28 with TRBJ2-5; the match to TRBD2 covers 9 bases. CDR1 MDHEN and CDR2 SYDVKM come from the germline V gene. With 2 bases clipped from V and 5 bases from J, the junction kept 18 bases outside the gene matches. The CDR3 spans 19 residues. The CDR3 region has the DNA TGTGCCAGCAGTTTAAATTTAGCGGGGGCGACTAACACGAGGGAGACCCAGTACTTC. It codes for CASSLNLAGATNTRETQYF.